The 13 T cell receptor beta chains presented below share a single source sample, sequenced in a study of T cell repertoires in cytomegalovirus infection. A single record per CDR3 protein comes from TCRdb applying MiXCR to the reads. The data contain some 900,000 distinct CDR3 sequences, 30% to 35% of them singletons. Antigen specificity for these receptors is unknown. This specimen was cultured CD8+ T cells from PBMCs, taken from culture after CMV antigen stimulation. The receptors shown here come from a human donor in good health (CMV status not recorded). Some clones in this sample may be carry-over from other donors' samples.

V and J are TRBV20-1 and TRBJ2-1; 9 bases line up with TRBD2. There are 15 residues in the CDR3. With V trimmed by 0 bases and J by 2 bases, 2 bases remained unmatched. Germline V CDR1 and CDR2: DFQATT, SNEGSKA (reference sequence). The CDR3 loop is CSARELAGPYNEQFF. CDR3 coding DNA: TGCAGTGCTAGAGAGCTAGCGGGGCCCTACAATGAGCAGTTCTTC.

As to this clonotype: A read error may be the cause here, since a much bigger clone is one base away. V and J are TRBV28 and TRBJ2-1; D ambiguous. CDR3 length: 14 amino acids. V shed 4 bases and J shed 6 bases, with 13 bases lying between them. Germline V gene data show CDR1 as MDHEN and CDR2 as SYDVKM. In nucleotides, the CDR3 is TGTGCCAGCAGTTATTATCCCCAGCTCAATGAGCAGTTCTTC. This translates into CASSYYPQLNEQFF.

V is TRBV25-1 and J is TRBJ2-5; D call uncertain. With 1 base removed from V and 2 bases from J, the gap between germline ends came to 5 bases. Germline V gene data show CDR1 as MGHDK and CDR2 as SYGVNS. The CDR3 is made up of 13 amino acids. DNA for the CDR3: TGTGCCAGCAGTGAATTCGGTCAAGAGACCCAGTACTTC. This gives the protein CASSEFGQETQYF.

V gene TRBV7-9 combines with J gene TRBJ1-5; D not certain. Germline V gene sequence: CDR1 SEHNR, CDR2 FQNEAQ (reference sequence). Trimming shortened V by 2 bases and J by 9 bases, and 11 bases separated the two germline ends. The CDR3 runs to 13 residues. CDR3 in DNA: TGTGCCAGCAGCTTAAAAAAGGAGGGGCCCCAGCATTTT. Protein product: CASSLKKEGPQHF.

In its sample, this clonotype was seen a few times. The chain employs TRBV5-1 and TRBJ2-7; weak D call: TRBD1 (6 bases). The V end lost 1 base, the J end lost 2 bases, and 16 bases lay between the germline ends. The CDR3 spans 16 residues. The germline V gene encodes CDR1 SGHRS and CDR2 YFSETQ. The CDR3 protein is CASSLRLGTIPYEQYF. The CDR3 coding sequence is TGCGCCAGCAGCTTGAGGCTAGGGACAATTCCCTACGAGCAGTACTTC.

This clonotype was counted many times. The gene calls are TRBV7-6 and TRBJ2-7, with 7 bases fitting TRBD1. The CDR3 spans 14 residues. The V segment lost 1 base and the J segment 7 bases; nucleotides outside the gene matches: 7. The germline V gene encodes CDR1 SGHVS and CDR2 FNYEAQ. The CDR3 sequence: CASSLGDRAGEQYF. The CDR3 nucleotides are TGTGCCAGCAGCTTAGGAGACAGGGCTGGGGAGCAGTACTTC.

This clonotype was picked up one time. The rearrangement links TRBV6-6 to TRBJ2-1; 13 positions match TRBD2. With V trimmed by 0 bases and J by 8 bases, 4 bases remained unmatched. The CDR3 sequence is 16 residues long. Germline lookup yields CDR1 MNHNY and CDR2 SVGAGI (reference sequence). CDR3 loop: CASSYSTSGGTDEQFF. For the CDR3, the DNA is TGTGCCAGCAGTTACTCGACTAGCGGGGGGACCGATGAGCAGTTCTTC.

In this sample, this clonotype turned up a few times. The J gene is TRBJ1-1, the V gene TRBV29-1; D is perhaps TRBD1 (6 bases). The V gene's germline CDR1 is SQVTM and CDR2 ANQGSEA. V was pared by 3 bases and J by 3 bases, with 14 bases between. The CDR3 runs to 14 residues. The CDR3 is CSVESLAGDTEAFF. CDR3 nucleotides: TGCAGCGTTGAGAGTCTTGCAGGGGACACTGAAGCTTTCTTT.

The chain combines TRBV9 with TRBJ1-2, with a weak D call TRBD1 (5 bases). Germline V lookup: CDR1 SGDLS, CDR2 YYNGEE. This CDR3 region has 13 residues. Trimming pared 0 bases from V and 4 bases from J, leaving 7 bases between. CDR3 DNA: TGTGCCAGCAGCGTAGCCACAGGCTATGGCTACACCTTC. It is translated as CASSVATGYGYTF.

This clonotype is a singleton in its sample. This chain joins TRBV27 and TRBJ1-2; possibly TRBD1 for D (6 bases). This CDR3 is built from 12 residues. From germline, CDR1 is MNHEY and CDR2 SMNVEV (reference sequence). The V gene lost 5 bases and the J gene lost 7 bases, with 11 bases spanning the gap. This CDR3 reads CASSQRGGGYTF. CDR3 DNA sequence: TGTGCCAGCAGTCAAAGGGGGGGTGGCTACACCTTC.

V is TRBV6-2 or TRBV6-3 and J is TRBJ2-7; D not certain. The germline V gene encodes CDR1 MNHEY and CDR2 SVGEGT. Trimming took off 1 base at V and 0 bases at J, with 10 bases between the two ends. CDR3 length equals 15 residues. The CDR3, as DNA: TGTGCCAGCAGTTACTGGGCAGAACACTCCTACGAGCAGTACTTC. This codes for CASSYWAEHSYEQYF.

The chain links TRBV5-1 to TRBJ2-2; D is undetermined. Trimming took off 0 bases at V and 1 base at J, with 7 bases between the two ends. This CDR3 has 15 residues. Per germline, CDR1 SGHRS and CDR2 YFSETQ. The DNA for the CDR3 is TGCGCCAGCAGCTTGGCCCCTCGGAACACCGGGGAGCTGTTTTTT. This translates into CASSLAPRNTGELFF.

V usage is TRBV24-1 and J usage is TRBJ2-1, with no clear D. The V end was cut by 4 bases, the J end by 4 bases, with 13 bases between. This CDR3 comprises 15 residues. Germline V lookup: CDR1 KGHDR, CDR2 SFDVKD. The CDR3 sequence: CATSDPTEMYNEQFF. The CDR3 DNA follows: TGTGCCACCAGTGACCCGACGGAAATGTACAATGAGCAGTTCTTC.